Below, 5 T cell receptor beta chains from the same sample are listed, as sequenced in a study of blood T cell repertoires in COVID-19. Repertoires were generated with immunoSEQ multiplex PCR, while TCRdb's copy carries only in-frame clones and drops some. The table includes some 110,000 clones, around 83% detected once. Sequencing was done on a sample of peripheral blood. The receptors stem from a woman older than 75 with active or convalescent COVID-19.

For the CDR3, the DNA is TGTGCCAGCAGCAAAGGAGGCGCAGGACCCTTAGCGGTCGACACCGGGGAGCTGTTTTTT. It yields the protein CASSKGGAGPLAVDTGELFF. This sequence joins TRBV21-1 and TRBJ2-2; the table's D call, TRBD2, was not checked against the DNA. TRBV21-1 is described as a pseudogene. The CDR3 consists of 20 residues.

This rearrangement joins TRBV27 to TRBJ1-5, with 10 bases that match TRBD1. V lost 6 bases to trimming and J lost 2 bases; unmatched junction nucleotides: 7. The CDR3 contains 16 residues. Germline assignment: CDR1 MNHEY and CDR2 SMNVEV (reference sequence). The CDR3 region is CASSRIGTGGNQPQHF. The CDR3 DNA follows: TGTGCCAGCAGCCGAATCGGGACAGGGGGCAATCAGCCCCAGCATTTT.

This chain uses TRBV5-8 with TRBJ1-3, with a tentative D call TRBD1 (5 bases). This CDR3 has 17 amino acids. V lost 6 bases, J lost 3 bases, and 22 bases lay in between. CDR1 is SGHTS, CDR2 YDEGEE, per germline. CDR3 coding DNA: TGTGCCAGCACCATGGAGTCAGGGTTAAGATTTGGAAACACCATATATTTT. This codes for CASTMESGLRFGNTIYF.

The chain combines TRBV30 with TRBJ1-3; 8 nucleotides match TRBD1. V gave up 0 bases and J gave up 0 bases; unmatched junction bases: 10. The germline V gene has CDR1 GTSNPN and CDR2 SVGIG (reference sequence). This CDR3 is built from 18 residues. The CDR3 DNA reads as TGTGCCTGGAGTGTACATATTTGGGACAGGTACTCTGGAAACACCATATATTTT. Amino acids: CAWSVHIWDRYSGNTIYF. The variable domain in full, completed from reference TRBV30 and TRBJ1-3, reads SQTIHQWPATLVQPVGSPLSLECTVEGTSNPNLYWYRQAAGRGLQLLFYSVGIGQISSEVPQNLSASRPQDRQFILSSKKLLLSDSGFYLCAWSVHIWDRYSGNTIYFGEGSWLTVV.

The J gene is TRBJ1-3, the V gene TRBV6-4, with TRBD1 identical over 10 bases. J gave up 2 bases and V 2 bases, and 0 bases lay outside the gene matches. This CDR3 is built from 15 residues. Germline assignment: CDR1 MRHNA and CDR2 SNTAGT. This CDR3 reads CASSDGQGAGNTIYF. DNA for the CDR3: TGTGCCAGCAGTGACGGACAGGGGGCTGGAAACACCATATATTTT.